This note documents a single T cell receptor beta chain sequence. Only in-frame clones appear in the TCRdb table, and some are missing; sequencing was by immunoSEQ multiplex PCR. The sample has fewer than 65,000 clones; 70% to 90% are singletons. The CDR3 totals 16 residues. Germline V gene sequence: CDR1 SGHTS, CDR2 YDEGEE. V lost 2 bases and J 3 bases, leaving 15 bases between the germline ends. The data were obtained in a study of OX40 agonist ivuxolimab in advanced cancers. This sequence joins TRBV5-8 and TRBJ1-5; D may be TRBD1 (5 bases). The clonotype comes from an adult with an advanced solid tumor such as melanoma, head and neck, liver or kidney cancer. This material consisted of CD4+ or CD8+ T cells sorted from blood, taken in a trial of the OX40 agonist ivuxolimab. CDR3 sequence reads: CASSFGLSGSNQPQHF. The CDR3 nucleotides read TGTGCCAGCAGCTTTGGCCTCTCAGGGTCCAATCAGCCCCAGCATTTT.